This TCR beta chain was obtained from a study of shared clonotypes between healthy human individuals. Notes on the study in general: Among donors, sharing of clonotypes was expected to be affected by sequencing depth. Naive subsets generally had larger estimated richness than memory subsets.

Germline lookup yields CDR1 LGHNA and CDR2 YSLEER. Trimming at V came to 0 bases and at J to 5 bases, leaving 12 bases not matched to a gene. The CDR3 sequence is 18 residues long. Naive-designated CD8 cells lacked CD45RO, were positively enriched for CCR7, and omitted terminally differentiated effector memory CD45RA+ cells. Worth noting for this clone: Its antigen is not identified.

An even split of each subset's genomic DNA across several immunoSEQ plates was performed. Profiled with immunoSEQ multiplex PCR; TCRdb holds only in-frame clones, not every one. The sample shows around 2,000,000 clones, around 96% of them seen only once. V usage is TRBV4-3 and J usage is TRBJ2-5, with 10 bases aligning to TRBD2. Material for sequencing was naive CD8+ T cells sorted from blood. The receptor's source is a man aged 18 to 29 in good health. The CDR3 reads CASSQDRVVLAGAETQYF. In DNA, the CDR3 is TGCGCCAGCAGCCAAGATAGGGTCGTCCTAGCGGGAGCTGAGACCCAGTACTTC.